The 2 T cell receptor beta chains below were found in one sample sequenced in a study of blood T cell repertoires in COVID-19. Some clones are missing from TCRdb's copy, which holds only in-frame ones; the method was immunoSEQ multiplex PCR. The sample holds a few hundred thousand clones, about four fifths seen once. Sequencing was carried out using PBMCs or T cells enriched from blood (not recorded which). These receptors were obtained from a woman between 45 and 60 years old who had recovered from COVID-19.

This chain connects TRBV7-2 to TRBJ1-2, with 8 bases matching TRBD1. The CDR3 length is 14 residues. Germline values: CDR1 SGHTA, CDR2 FQGNSA. Trimming took 5 bases from V and 4 from J; bases not matched to a gene: 6. The CDR3 DNA reads as TGTGCCAGCAGCCCGCAGGGGGCGGTCTATGGCTACACCTTC. Protein product: CASSPQGAVYGYTF.

V usage is TRBV7-3 and J usage is TRBJ1-2, with D hard to call. The V gene's germline CDR1 is SGHTA and CDR2 FQGTGA. The CDR3 is made up of 13 amino acids. Trimming cost V 1 base and J 6 bases, with 9 bases left between them. The CDR3 DNA follows: TGTGCCAGCAGCTTAAGCGGCGGTAATGGCTACACCTTC. Translating gives CASSLSGGNGYTF.